Presented here are 18 T cell receptor beta chains from one specimen sequenced in a study of beta chain features in type 1 diabetes. Isolated RNA was reverse transcribed in full, so expressed TCRB transcripts were sequenced. Some clones are missing from TCRdb's copy, which holds only in-frame ones; the method was immunoSEQ multiplex PCR. The table has 45,000 to 60,000 clones, approximately 60% seen once. General study points: People with Type 1 diabetes carried modestly yet significantly shorter TCRB CDR3s in all four CD4+ subsets.

Their recognized antigens are unknown. The sequenced sample was stem cell memory CD4+ T cells from blood. The receptors were sampled from a woman aged 25 to 39 with type 1 diabetes.

V is TRBV4-2 and J is TRBJ2-3; 10 nucleotides agree with TRBD2. Unmatched junction bases numbered 9, after V lost 3 bases and J lost 6 bases. Germline lookup yields CDR1 LGHNA and CDR2 YNFKEQ. This CDR3 has 16 amino acids. The CDR3 DNA follows: TGTGCCAGCAGCCAGGGAGCGGGAGGGCCATGGGATACGCAGTATTTT. Its translation is CASSQGAGGPWDTQYF.

This clone was detected once. The CDR3 loop is CASSGGRGGELFF. The CDR3, as DNA: TGTGCCAGCAGTGGTGGGAGGGGCGGGGAGCTGTTTTTT. The gene calls are TRBV2 and TRBJ2-2, with 7 bases lining up with TRBD2. The CDR3 loop spans 13 amino acids. Germline CDR1 and CDR2: SNHLY and FYNNEI. The ends lost 4 bases at V and 7 bases at J; junction bases unmatched: 3.

V gene TRBV2 combines with J gene TRBJ2-7; D perhaps matches TRBD2 (6 bases). The CDR3 loop spans 13 amino acids. Trimming pared 4 bases from V and 3 bases from J, leaving 10 bases between. Germline V gene data show CDR1 as SNHLY and CDR2 as FYNNEI. The CDR3 reads CASSVGGVYEQYF. The CDR3 DNA is TGTGCCAGCAGTGTGGGGGGTGTCTACGAGCAGTACTTC.

This chain links TRBV6-1 with TRBJ1-1, with D hard to call. CDR3 length equals 14 residues. Per germline, CDR1 MNHNS and CDR2 SASEGT. The V gene lost 4 bases and the J gene lost 1 base, with 10 bases spanning the gap. The CDR3 here is CASSVSQWNTEAFF. The CDR3, as DNA: TGTGCCAGCAGTGTTAGCCAGTGGAACACTGAAGCTTTCTTT.

The V call is TRBV7-2, the J call TRBJ2-7, with no clear D. The CDR3 is 14 amino acids. V lost 4 bases to trimming and J lost 1 base, with 11 bases between them. The germline gives CDR1 SGHTA, CDR2 FQGNSA. CDR3 nucleotide sequence: TGTGCCAGCAGCTCGTACAGATCGTCCTACGAGCAGTACTTC. This translates into CASSSYRSSYEQYF. Filled out from reference TRBV7-2 and TRBJ2-7, the complete variable domain reads GAGVSQSPSNKVTEKGKDVELRCDPISGHTALYWYRQSLGQGLEFLIYFQGNSAPDKSGLPSDRFSAERTGGSVSTLTIQRTQQEDSAVYLCASSSYRSSYEQYFGPGTRLTVT.

CDR3 region: CASSRRLLADTYNEQFF. For the CDR3, the DNA is TGTGCCAGCAGCCGGCGTCTGCTAGCAGATACCTACAATGAGCAGTTCTTC. This chain links TRBV27 with TRBJ2-1, with D possibly being TRBD2 (5 bases). The CDR3 is made up of 17 amino acids. V was trimmed by 6 bases and J by 2 bases, leaving 20 bases between them. CDR1 MNHEY and CDR2 SMNVEV come from the germline V gene (reference sequence).

The chain recombines TRBV28 with TRBJ2-7, with TRBD1 matching 7 bases. V lost 6 bases and J lost 2; bases outside the gene matches: 10. Germline V gene data show CDR1 as MDHEN and CDR2 as SYDVKM. The CDR3 runs 15 residues. The chain's CDR3 is CASSLGDSETYEQYF. Written as DNA, the CDR3 is TGTGCCAGCAGCCTCGGGGACAGTGAAACCTACGAGCAGTACTTC.

The chain links TRBV18 to TRBJ1-1; D gene ambiguous. The germline V and J ends were trimmed by 3 bases and 5 bases, with 16 bases remaining between them. Per the germline V gene, CDR1 is KGHSH and CDR2 is LQKENI. The CDR3 runs to 15 residues. This chain's CDR3 is CASSPPAGRGTEAFF. In nucleotides, the CDR3 is TGTGCCAGCTCACCGCCGGCCGGGAGAGGGACTGAAGCTTTCTTT.

This chain links TRBV14 with TRBJ2-3; TRBD1 might be the D (5 bases). This CDR3 is built from 13 residues. Germline V gives CDR1 SGHDN, CDR2 FVKESK. The V end was cut by 5 bases, the J end by 11 bases, with 17 bases between. CDR3 nucleotide sequence: TGTGCCAGCAGCTACGACAGTCTGGGGCAGCAGTATTTT. Its translation is CASSYDSLGQQYF. The full variable domain, in which reference TRBV14 and TRBJ2-3 provide the parts outside the CDR3, is EAGVTQFPSHSVIEKGQTVTLRCDPISGHDNLYWYRRVMGKEIKFLLHFVKESKQDESGMPNNRFLAERTGGTYSTLKVQPAELEDSGVYFCASSYDSLGQQYFGPGTRLTVL.

This clone was seen only once. This rearrangement joins TRBV5-5 to TRBJ2-3; tentatively, D is TRBD2 (5 bases). Between the trimmed V and J ends, which lost 3 bases and 3 bases, there was a span of 8 bases. Germline CDR1 SGHKS, CDR2 YYEKEE (reference sequence). CDR3 size: 13 residues. CDR3: CASSYERTDTQYF. The CDR3 coding sequence is TGTGCCAGCAGCTACGAGCGGACAGATACGCAGTATTTT.

For this clone: Germline is not matched at one junction end, which may reflect a read error. This chain uses TRBV7-7 with TRBJ2-5; the D is unclear. Germline assignment: CDR1 SSHAT and CDR2 FNYEAQ (reference sequence). The CDR3 totals 14 residues. DNA for the CDR3: TGTGCTAGCAGCTTAGATCGCGTGCAAGAGACCCAGTACTTC. Its protein is CASSLDRVQETQYF. The full variable domain, its missing parts supplied by reference TRBV7-7 and TRBJ2-5, is GAGVSQSPRYKVTKRGQDVTLRCDPISSHATLYWYQQALGQGPEFLTYFNYEAQPDKSGLPSDRFSAERPEGSISTLTIQRTEQRDSAMYRCASSLDRVQETQYFGPGTRLLVL.

The chain combines TRBV7-3 with TRBJ1-1, with TRBD1 identical over 9 bases. The length of the CDR3 is 14 residues. CDR1 SGHTA and CDR2 FQGTGA come from the germline V gene. Unmatched junction bases numbered 8, after V lost 5 bases and J lost 7 bases. CDR3 coding DNA: TGTGCCAGCAGCCAACAAGGACAGGGGAATGAAGCTTTCTTT. It translates to CASSQQGQGNEAFF.

Here the CDR3 DNA reads TGTGCCAGTAGTATACGGGTGGCAAGAAATCAGCCCCAGCATTTT. It yields the protein CASSIRVARNQPQHF. The chain has TRBV19 and TRBJ1-5; D unresolved. The CDR3 extends over 15 amino acids. The V gene lost 2 bases and the J gene lost 4 bases, with 12 bases spanning the gap. Germline V lookup: CDR1 LNHDA, CDR2 SQIVND (reference sequence).

The chain joins TRBV11-3 to TRBJ2-1; D call uncertain. This CDR3 region has 17 residues. CDR1 is SGHNT and CDR2 is YENEEA in the germline V gene. V was cut by 0 bases and J by 4 bases, with 16 bases left in between. CDR3 nucleotides: TGTGCCAGCAGCTTAGAAGACCGGGTTAGGTCGTACAATGAGCAGTTCTTC. Translating gives CASSLEDRVRSYNEQFF.

This clone was observed a handful of times. The rearrangement links TRBV7-3 to TRBJ2-7; 9 positions match TRBD2. The germline gives CDR1 SGHTA, CDR2 FQGTGA. The J segment lost 0 bases and the V segment lost 5 bases, leaving 2 bases of the junction unmatched. The CDR3 contains 14 residues. The CDR3: CASSPTSGSYEQYF. In nucleotides, the CDR3 is TGTGCCAGCAGCCCGACTAGCGGCTCCTACGAGCAGTACTTC.

This clone was counted a few times. The chain combines TRBV5-1 with TRBJ1-1; 10 bases fit TRBD1. The CDR3 is made up of 15 amino acids. V shed 4 bases and J 2 bases; nucleotides not matched to a gene: 5. Germline-derived CDR1 and CDR2 are SGHRS and YFSETQ. The CDR3 sequence: CASSAGQGDNTEAFF. The DNA of the CDR3 is TGCGCCAGCAGCGCCGGACAGGGGGATAACACTGAAGCTTTCTTT.

The chain employs TRBV5-1 and TRBJ2-7, with D perhaps matching TRBD2 (5 bases). The CDR3 spans 14 residues. V lost 2 bases, J lost 0 bases, and 9 bases lay in between. CDR1 and CDR2 (germline): SGHRS, YFSETQ. The CDR3 DNA is TGCGCCAGCAGCTTAGAGGGCCACTCCTACGAGCAGTACTTC. As protein: CASSLEGHSYEQYF.

Only a few counts were recorded for this clone. The chain joins TRBV5-1 to TRBJ2-1; 7 bases fit TRBD2. From germline, CDR1 is SGHRS and CDR2 YFSETQ. The CDR3 covers 16 residues. Trimming took 0 bases from V and 1 from J; bases not matched to a gene: 4. The CDR3 region is CASSLVAGVSYNEQFF. CDR3 DNA: TGCGCCAGCAGCTTGGTGGCGGGAGTGTCCTACAATGAGCAGTTCTTC.